A single sample gave rise to the 17 T cell receptor beta chains below, sequenced in a study of blood T cell repertoires in COVID-19. Measured with immunoSEQ multiplex PCR; TCRdb has only the in-frame clones, and not every one. Here the sample spans 300,000 to 350,000 clones, around 90% being singletons. Sequenced material: peripheral blood. These receptors were collected from a woman younger than 30 who had recovered from COVID-19.

This rearrangement joins TRBV10-3 to TRBJ1-1, with 7 positions matching TRBD1. V shed 10 bases, J shed 0 bases, and the junction held 8 bases outside the gene matches. The CDR3 spans 14 residues. Germline CDR1 is ENHRY and CDR2 is SYGVKD. The chain's CDR3 is CATTDREMNTEAFF. CDR3 coding DNA: TGTGCCACCACCGACAGGGAGATGAACACTGAAGCTTTCTTT.

This clone showed up just a few times. CDR3 coding DNA: TGTGCCAGCAGCTTAGTTGAATTAGCGGGGCACTACAATGAGCAGTTCTTC. It codes for CASSLVELAGHYNEQFF. The rearrangement uses TRBV7-8 and TRBJ2-1; 8 bases line up with TRBD2. V trimming: 1 base; J trimming: 3 bases; junction bases outside the gene matches: 8. The CDR3 covers 17 residues. CDR1 is SGHVS and CDR2 is FQNEAQ in the germline V gene.

This clone has only one observation. CDR3 in DNA: TGTGCCAGTAGTGTAAGGGACCAGGGGAACTATGGCTACACCTTC. Encoded protein: CASSVRDQGNYGYTF. V and J are TRBV19 and TRBJ1-2; tentatively, D is TRBD1 (6 bases). V was clipped by 5 bases and J by 2 bases, with 15 bases between them. Germline-derived CDR1 and CDR2 are LNHDA and SQIVND (reference sequence). CDR3 length equals 15 residues.

The chain's CDR3 is CASSTPTGIYEQYV. CDR3 coding DNA: TGTGCCAGCAGTACCCCTACAGGGATCTACGAGCAGTACGTC. The chain is built from TRBV21-1 and TRBJ2-7; TRBD1 reflects the table's D call only, with no check against the DNA. TRBV21-1 is recorded as a pseudogene. The CDR3 contains 14 residues.

This clone was observed a few times. The same CDR3 arises from other DNA sequences in this sample as well. The chain links TRBV6-5 to TRBJ1-4; 8 bases are shared with TRBD1. Germline lookup yields CDR1 MNHEY and CDR2 SVGAGI. This CDR3 comprises 13 residues. V dropped 5 bases and J dropped 6; count of bases not matched to a gene: 2. CDR3 in DNA: TGTGCCAGCAGTCGGACAGGGTATGAAAAACTGTTTTTT. It codes for CASSRTGYEKLFF.

The chain recombines TRBV9 with TRBJ2-2; unclear D gene. The CDR3 is 15 residues long. CDR1 is SGDLS, CDR2 YYNGEE, per germline. Trimming shortened V by 5 bases and J by 4 bases, and 15 bases separated the two germline ends. The CDR3 DNA follows: TGTGCCAGCAGGAACGACCTGCGCGGCACCGGGGAGCTGTTTTTT. It translates to CASRNDLRGTGELFF.

The rearrangement joins TRBV27 to TRBJ1-2; unclear D gene. Trimming removed 0 bases at V and 4 bases at J, with 12 bases between. Germline V gene data show CDR1 as MNHEY and CDR2 as SMNVEV (reference sequence). The CDR3 sequence is 15 residues long. CDR3 in DNA: TGTGCCAGCAGTTTATCGGAGGGTCCCCGCTATGGCTACACCTTC. This translates into CASSLSEGPRYGYTF.

This chain joins TRBV11-3 and TRBJ1-4; D is possibly TRBD1 (6 bases). V was shortened by 1 base and J by 3 bases, with 9 bases between the two germline ends. The CDR3 is made up of 15 amino acids. The germline V gene has CDR1 SGHNT and CDR2 YENEEA. Written as DNA, the CDR3 is TGTGCCAGCAGCTTAGCGGCAGGGGCTAATGAAAAACTGTTTTTT. It translates to CASSLAAGANEKLFF. Full variable domain (outside the CDR3, taken from reference TRBV11-3 and TRBJ1-4): EAGVVQSPRYKIIEKKQPVAFWCNPISGHNTLYWYLQNLGQGPELLIRYENEEAVDDSQLPKDRFSAERLKGVDSTLKIQPAELGDSAVYLCASSLAAGANEKLFFGSGTQLSVL.

This clone was found a few times. This rearrangement joins TRBV3-1 (or the pseudogene TRBV3-2) to TRBJ2-1, with D possibly TRBD1 on 5 matching bases. The V and J ends lost 1 base and 7 bases respectively, with 14 bases between them. The CDR3 is made up of 15 amino acids. The germline V gene encodes CDR1 LGHDT and CDR2 YNNKEL (reference sequence). DNA of the CDR3: TGTGCCAGCAGCCAAGCCCAGGGCCGTAATAATGAGCAGTTCTTC. This encodes CASSQAQGRNNEQFF.

This chain connects TRBV3-1 (or the pseudogene TRBV3-2) to TRBJ2-2; the match to TRBD2 covers 8 bases. The CDR3 consists of 14 residues. Germline V gene sequence: CDR1 LGHDT, CDR2 YNNKEL (reference sequence). Losses at the gene ends were 6 bases for V and 5 bases for J; bases not matched to a gene: 5. The CDR3, as DNA: TGTGCCAGCAGACCCAGCGGGAGTACCGGGGAGCTGTTTTTT. This gives the protein CASRPSGSTGELFF.

CDR3 sequence: CASSFDHNGYTF. As DNA, the CDR3 is TGTGCCAGCAGCTTTGATCACAATGGCTACACCTTC. V gene TRBV5-8 combines with J gene TRBJ1-2, with D unresolved. Germline V gives CDR1 SGHTS, CDR2 YDEGEE. There are 12 residues in the CDR3. V was trimmed by 2 bases and J by 6 bases, leaving 8 bases between them. The whole variable domain, remainder taken from reference TRBV5-8 and TRBJ1-2, is EAGVTQSPTHLIKTRGQQATLRCSPISGHTSVYWYQQALGLGLQFLLWYDEGEERNRGNFPPRFSGRQFPNYSSELNVNALELEDSALYLCASSFDHNGYTFGSGTRLTVV.

J is TRBJ1-1 and V is TRBV4-1; the D is unclear. The CDR3 has 13 amino acids. Trimming pared 0 bases from V and 3 bases from J, leaving 5 bases between. Germline V gives CDR1 MGHRA, CDR2 YSYEKL. The CDR3 loop is CASSQDTDTEAFF. The CDR3 nucleotides read TGCGCCAGCAGCCAAGACACGGACACTGAAGCTTTCTTT.

This sequence joins TRBV6-5 and TRBJ2-7, with 11 bases that match TRBD1. Germline V lookup: CDR1 MNHEY, CDR2 SVGAGI. The CDR3 runs 15 residues. J lost 3 bases, V lost 4 bases, and 5 bases had no gene match. CDR3 coding DNA: TGTGCCAGCAGTTTAACCGGGACAGGGGGCTACGAGCAGTACGTC. Protein product: CASSLTGTGGYEQYV.

This clone was found a few times. J is TRBJ2-2 and V is TRBV5-1; 8 nucleotides agree with TRBD2. Trimming cost V 4 bases and J 1 base; bases outside gene matches: 3. This CDR3 has 15 amino acids. In germline, CDR1 is SGHRS, CDR2 YFSETQ. CDR3 sequence (DNA): TGCGCCAGCAGCAGGACTAGCAGGAACACCGGGGAGCTGTTTTTT. It is translated as CASSRTSRNTGELFF.

The gene calls are TRBV27 and TRBJ2-7; 7 bases are a match to TRBD2. CDR1 and CDR2 from the germline V gene are MNHEY and SMNVEV (reference sequence). This CDR3 comprises 12 residues. CDR3 in DNA: TGTGCCAGCAGTTTCGCAGGACTAGACCCCGCCGTC. This gives the protein CASSFAGLDPAV.

The rearrangement links TRBV14 to TRBJ2-1; 8 positions match TRBD2. Trimming removed 4 bases from V and 5 bases from J; junction bases left unmatched: 13. The CDR3 is made up of 17 amino acids. CDR1 and CDR2 from the germline V gene are SGHDN and FVKESK. The CDR3, as DNA: TGTGCCAGCAGCCTCCGAACCGGGACTAGGGACAACAATGAGCAGTTCTTC. This translates into CASSLRTGTRDNNEQFF.

The chain uses TRBV28 and TRBJ1-5; TRBD1 matches 8 bases. CDR3 length equals 12 residues. The junction had 2 bases not matched to a gene; V was cut back by 6 bases and J by 7 bases. Germline CDR1 reads MDHEN; CDR2 reads SYDVKM. DNA of the CDR3: TGTGCCAGCAGCCGGACAGGGCAGCCCCAGCATTTT. Translation: CASSRTGQPQHF.